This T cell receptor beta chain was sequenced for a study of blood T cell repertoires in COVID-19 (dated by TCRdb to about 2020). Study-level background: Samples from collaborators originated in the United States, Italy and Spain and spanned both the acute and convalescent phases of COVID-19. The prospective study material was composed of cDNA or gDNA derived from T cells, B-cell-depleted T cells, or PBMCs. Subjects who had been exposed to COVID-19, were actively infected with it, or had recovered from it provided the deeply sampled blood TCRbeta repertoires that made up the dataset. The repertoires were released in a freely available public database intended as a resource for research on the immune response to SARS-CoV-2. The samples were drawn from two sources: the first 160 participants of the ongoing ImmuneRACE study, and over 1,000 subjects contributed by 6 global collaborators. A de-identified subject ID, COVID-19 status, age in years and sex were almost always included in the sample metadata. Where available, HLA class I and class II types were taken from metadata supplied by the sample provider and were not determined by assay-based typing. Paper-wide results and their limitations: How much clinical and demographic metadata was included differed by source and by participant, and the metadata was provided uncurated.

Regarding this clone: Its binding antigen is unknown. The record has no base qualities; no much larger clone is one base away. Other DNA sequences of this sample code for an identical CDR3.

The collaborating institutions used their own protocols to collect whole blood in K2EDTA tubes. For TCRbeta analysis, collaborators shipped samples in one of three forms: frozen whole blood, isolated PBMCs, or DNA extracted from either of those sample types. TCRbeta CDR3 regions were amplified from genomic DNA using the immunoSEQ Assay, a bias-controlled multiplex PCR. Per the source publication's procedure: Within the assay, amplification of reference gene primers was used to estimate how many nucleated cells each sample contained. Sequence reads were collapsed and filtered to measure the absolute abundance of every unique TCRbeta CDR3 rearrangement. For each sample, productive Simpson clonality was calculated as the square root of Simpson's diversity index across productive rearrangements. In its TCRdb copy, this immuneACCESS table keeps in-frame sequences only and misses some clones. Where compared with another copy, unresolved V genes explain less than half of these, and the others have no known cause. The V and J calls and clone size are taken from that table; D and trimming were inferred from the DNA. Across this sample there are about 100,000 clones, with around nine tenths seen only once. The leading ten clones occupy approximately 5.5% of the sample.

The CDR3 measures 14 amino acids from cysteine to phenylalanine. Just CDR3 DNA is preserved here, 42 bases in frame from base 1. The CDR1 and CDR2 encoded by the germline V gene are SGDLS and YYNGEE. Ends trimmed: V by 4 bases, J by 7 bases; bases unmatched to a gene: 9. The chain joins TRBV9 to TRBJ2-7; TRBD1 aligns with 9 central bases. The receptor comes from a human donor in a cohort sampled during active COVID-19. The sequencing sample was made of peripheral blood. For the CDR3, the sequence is CASSITGGGYEQYF. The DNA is TGTGCCAGCAGCATTACAGGGGGCGGCTATGAGCAGTACTTC.